The rows below give T cell receptor beta chains drawn from one sample of a study of T cell repertoires in cytomegalovirus infection. Their target antigens are unknown. TCRdb used MiXCR to reprocess the reads, holding one entry per CDR3 protein. The sample has approximately 30,000 distinct CDR3 sequences, about 19% seen once. The sequencing here drew on CD8+ T cells from cultured PBMCs, taken from culture after CMV antigen stimulation. The origin of the receptors is a human donor in good health (CMV status not recorded). Some clones in this sample may be carry-over from other donors' samples. Both conserved end residues are part of each CDR3. Each record gives: CDR3 length, V gene, clone size, CDR3 protein. Rows give clone size only sometimes, using once, few, many, or a class for an expanded clone.

17 TRBV28 many CASSVGATGGGRYGYTF
17 TRBV4-2 few CASSQAIGSSLNTEAFF
14 TRBV7-2 NA CASSLGDLLNEQFF
16 TRBV19 NA CATGGTGAYSNQPQHF
15 TRBV7-9 many CASSTSRFGTDTQYF
14 TRBV4-3 few CASSQEAEGGEQYF
15 TRBV6-4 NA CASPTQGEGNQPQHF
13 TRBV5-5 NA CASSLGAGVGYTF
15 TRBV4-3 few CASSPYGRSADEQYF
16 TRBV12-3/TRBV12-4 NA CASSLTKTGVNQPQHF
17 TRBV7-6 many CASSPTASGVSPQEQFF
14 TRBV15 few CATSSSPTGEPQHF
14 TRBV28 NA CASSLPDSSYEQYF
11 TRBV7-2 few CASSTYYEQYF
14 TRBV20-1 NA CSARGTGMGTEAFF
13 TRBV7-2 few CASSLSGDYGYTF
13 TRBV27 NA CASSRQGDEKLFF
14 TRBV10-3 NA CAISEDRGQDEQYF
15 TRBV12-3/TRBV12-4 NA CASSLRDRGIYEQYF
16 TRBV12-3/TRBV12-4 few CASSSGLGAADQPQHF
16 TRBV5-6 few CASSFRVTGTGNTIYF
16 TRBV7-6 many CASSLFIGTSGDTQYF
18 TRBV7-3 many CASSLKVPHGGMGQPQHF
12 TRBV7-8 many CANRDGYNEQFF
12 TRBV7-6 many CASSHDRETQYF
14 TRBV13 NA CASSPGRGPYEQYF
14 TRBV19 NA CASSMGVSSYEQYF
13 TRBV11-2 NA CASSSIKRTEAFF
16 TRBV4-3 many CASSQEYDSGVYGYTF
15 TRBV10-3 few CAISESGGAGETQYF
15 TRBV4-3 NA CASSQDYGASYGYTF
16 TRBV10-3 few CAISVRTSGGALAQYF
16 TRBV12-3/TRBV12-4 NA CASSLALELGLSPLHF
11 TRBV6-6 few CASTYGDEQYF
15 TRBV7-8 few CASSLRVGAGYGYTF
17 TRBV7-2 NA CASSLEVGTERGEKLFF
15 TRBV7-2 few CASSPRTLSTGELFF
16 TRBV6-5 NA CASSHPREGSYNEQFF
16 TRBV7-6 many CASSPQLSNYNSPLHF
13 TRBV7-9 many CASSPIPPDEQFF
14 TRBV12-3/TRBV12-4 many CASSPGQVSYEQYF
14 TRBV20-1 many CSATTGSGDQPQHF
14 TRBV6-2/TRBV6-3 NA CASSYSGHYNEQFF
16 TRBV6-5 NA CASSYGEPSGYNEQFF
14 TRBV7-6 many CASSLLDASDTQYF
12 TRBV7-9 few CASSFQGREEYF
14 TRBV6-2/TRBV6-3 NA CASSSLRLDGGAFF
16 TRBV19 NA CASSLSSLSSYNEQFF
16 TRBV12-3/TRBV12-4 few CATIRGLARAQLTQYF
15 TRBV7-2 many CASSPGPWGSYEQYF
16 TRBV20-1 NA CSASVTSGPSPDTQYF
17 TRBV12-3/TRBV12-4 NA CASSLQRGSNSSYEQYF
14 TRBV30 NA CAWSALDSLTSLFF
12 TRBV11-2 many CASSYREGEQFF
15 TRBV20-1 NA CSARVLDYSSYEQYF
16 TRBV7-8 few CASSKSGLAGYNEQFF